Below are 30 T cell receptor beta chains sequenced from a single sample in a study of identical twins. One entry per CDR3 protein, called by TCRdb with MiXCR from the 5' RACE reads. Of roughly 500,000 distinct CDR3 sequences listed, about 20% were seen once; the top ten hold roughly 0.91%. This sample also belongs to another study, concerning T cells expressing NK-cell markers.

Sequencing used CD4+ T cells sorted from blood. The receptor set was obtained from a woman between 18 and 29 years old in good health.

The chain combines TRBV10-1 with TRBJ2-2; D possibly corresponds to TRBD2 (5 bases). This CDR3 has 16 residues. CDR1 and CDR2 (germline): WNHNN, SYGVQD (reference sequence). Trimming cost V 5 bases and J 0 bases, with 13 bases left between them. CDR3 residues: CASSRERSTNTGELFF. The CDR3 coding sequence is TGCGCCAGCAGTCGGGAAAGGAGTACGAACACCGGGGAGCTGTTTTTT.

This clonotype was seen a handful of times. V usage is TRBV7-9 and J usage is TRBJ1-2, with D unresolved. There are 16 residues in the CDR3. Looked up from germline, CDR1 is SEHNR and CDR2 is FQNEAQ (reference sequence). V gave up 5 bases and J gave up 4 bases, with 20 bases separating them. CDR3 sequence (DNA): TGTGCCAGCAGCCCTTACCCCAAGGACTTTATCTATGGCTACACCTTC. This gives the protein CASSPYPKDFIYGYTF.

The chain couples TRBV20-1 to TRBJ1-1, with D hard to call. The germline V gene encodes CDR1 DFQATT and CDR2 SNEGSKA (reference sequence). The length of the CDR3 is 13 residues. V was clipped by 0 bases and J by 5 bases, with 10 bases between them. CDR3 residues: CSARDRIGTEAFF. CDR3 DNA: TGCAGTGCTAGAGATCGAATCGGTACTGAAGCTTTCTTT.

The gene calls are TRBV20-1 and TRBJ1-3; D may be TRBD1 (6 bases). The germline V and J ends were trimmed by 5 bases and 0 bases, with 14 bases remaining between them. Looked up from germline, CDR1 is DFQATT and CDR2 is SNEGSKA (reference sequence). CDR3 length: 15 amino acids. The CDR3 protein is CSALTGSNSGNTIYF. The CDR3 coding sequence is TGCAGTGCTTTAACAGGGAGTAACTCTGGAAACACCATATATTTT.

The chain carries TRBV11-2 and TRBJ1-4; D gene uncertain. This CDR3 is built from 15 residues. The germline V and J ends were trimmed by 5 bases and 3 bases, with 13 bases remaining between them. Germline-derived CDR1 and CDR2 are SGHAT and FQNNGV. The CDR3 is CASSPRPGSNEKLFF. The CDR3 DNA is TGTGCCAGCAGCCCCCGCCCGGGCTCTAATGAAAAACTGTTTTTT.

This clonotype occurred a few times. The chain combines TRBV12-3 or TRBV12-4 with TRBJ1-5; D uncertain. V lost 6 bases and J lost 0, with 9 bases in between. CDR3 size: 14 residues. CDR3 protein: CASRISHSNQPQHF. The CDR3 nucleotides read TGTGCCAGCAGAATTAGCCATAGCAATCAGCCCCAGCATTTT.

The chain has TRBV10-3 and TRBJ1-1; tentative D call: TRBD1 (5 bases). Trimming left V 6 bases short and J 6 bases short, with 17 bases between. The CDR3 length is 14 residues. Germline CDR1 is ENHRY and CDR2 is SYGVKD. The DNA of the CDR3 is TGTGCCATCAGCACCCAGGGTTCCAACGCTGAAGCTTTCTTT. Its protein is CAISTQGSNAEAFF.

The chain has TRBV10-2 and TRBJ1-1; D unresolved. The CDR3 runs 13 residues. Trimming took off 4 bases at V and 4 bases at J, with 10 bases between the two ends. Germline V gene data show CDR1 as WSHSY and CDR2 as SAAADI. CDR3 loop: CASSGRDRTEAFF. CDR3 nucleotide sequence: TGCGCCAGCAGTGGGAGGGATCGCACTGAAGCTTTCTTT.

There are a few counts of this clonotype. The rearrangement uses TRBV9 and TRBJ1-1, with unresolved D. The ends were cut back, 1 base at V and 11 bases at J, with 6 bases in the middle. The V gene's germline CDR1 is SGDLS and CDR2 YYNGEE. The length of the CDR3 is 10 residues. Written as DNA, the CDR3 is TGTGCCAGCAGCGTAAATGAGGCTTTCTTT. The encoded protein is CASSVNEAFF.

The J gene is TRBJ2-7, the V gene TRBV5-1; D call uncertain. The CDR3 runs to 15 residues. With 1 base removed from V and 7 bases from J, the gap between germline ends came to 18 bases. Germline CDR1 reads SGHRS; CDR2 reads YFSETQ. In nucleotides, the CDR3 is TGCGCCAGCAGCTTGCCTGGGGTGGGCTCGGGTGAGCAGTACTTC. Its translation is CASSLPGVGSGEQYF.

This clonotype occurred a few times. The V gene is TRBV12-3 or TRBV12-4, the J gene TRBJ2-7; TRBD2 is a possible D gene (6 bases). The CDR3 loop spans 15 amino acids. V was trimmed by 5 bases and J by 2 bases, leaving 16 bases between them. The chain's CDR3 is CASSRTRRGAYEQYF. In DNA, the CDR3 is TGTGCCAGCAGTCGGACGCGGCGCGGGGCCTACGAGCAGTACTTC.

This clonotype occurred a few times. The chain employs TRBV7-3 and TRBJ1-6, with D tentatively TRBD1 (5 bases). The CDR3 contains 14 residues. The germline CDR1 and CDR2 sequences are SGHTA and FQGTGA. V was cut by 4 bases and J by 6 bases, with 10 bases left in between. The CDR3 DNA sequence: TGTGCCAGCAGCTCCCGGACAAGTAATTCACCCCTCCACTTT. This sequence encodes CASSSRTSNSPLHF.

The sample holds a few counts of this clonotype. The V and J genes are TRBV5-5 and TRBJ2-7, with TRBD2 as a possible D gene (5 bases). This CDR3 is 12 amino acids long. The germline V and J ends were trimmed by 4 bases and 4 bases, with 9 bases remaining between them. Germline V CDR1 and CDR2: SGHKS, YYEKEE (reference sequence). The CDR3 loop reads CASSGRAYEQYF. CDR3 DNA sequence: TGTGCCAGCAGCGGGAGAGCTTACGAGCAGTACTTC.

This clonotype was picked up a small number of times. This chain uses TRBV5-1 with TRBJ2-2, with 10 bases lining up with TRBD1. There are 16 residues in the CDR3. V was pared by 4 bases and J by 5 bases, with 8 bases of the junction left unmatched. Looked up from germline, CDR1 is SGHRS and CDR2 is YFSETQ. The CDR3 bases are TGCGCCAGCAGCAAGGAGGGACAGGGGAATACCGGGGAGCTGTTTTTT. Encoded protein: CASSKEGQGNTGELFF.

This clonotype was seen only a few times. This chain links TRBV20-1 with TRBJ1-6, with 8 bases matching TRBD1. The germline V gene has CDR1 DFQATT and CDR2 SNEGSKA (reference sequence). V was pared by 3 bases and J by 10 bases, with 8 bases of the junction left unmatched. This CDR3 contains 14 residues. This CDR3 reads CSARTDRVGSPLHF. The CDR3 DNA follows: TGCAGTGCTAGGACGGACAGGGTAGGCTCACCCCTCCACTTT.

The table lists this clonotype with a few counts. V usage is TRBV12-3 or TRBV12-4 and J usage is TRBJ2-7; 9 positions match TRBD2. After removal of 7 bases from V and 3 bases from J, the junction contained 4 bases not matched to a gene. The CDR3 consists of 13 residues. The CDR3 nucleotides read TGTGCCAGCACCCTGCGGGAGGGCTACGAGCAGTACTTC. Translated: CASTLREGYEQYF.

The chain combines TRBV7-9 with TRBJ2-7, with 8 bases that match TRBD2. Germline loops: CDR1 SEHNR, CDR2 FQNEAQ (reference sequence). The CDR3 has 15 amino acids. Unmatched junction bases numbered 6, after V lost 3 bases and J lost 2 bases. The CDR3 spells CASSFSTSGAYEQYF. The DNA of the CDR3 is TGTGCCAGCAGCTTTTCAACTAGCGGCGCCTACGAGCAGTACTTC. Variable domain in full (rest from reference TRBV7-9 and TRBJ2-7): DTGVSQNPRHKITKRGQNVTFRCDPISEHNRLYWYRQTLGQGPEFLTYFQNEAQLEKSRLLSDRFSAERPKGSFSTLEIQRTEQGDSAMYLCASSFSTSGAYEQYFGPGTRLTVT.

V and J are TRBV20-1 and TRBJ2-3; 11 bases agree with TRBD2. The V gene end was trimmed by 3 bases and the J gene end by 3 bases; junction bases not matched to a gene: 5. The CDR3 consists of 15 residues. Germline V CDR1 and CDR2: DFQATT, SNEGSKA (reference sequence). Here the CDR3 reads CSASKVAGGTDTQYF. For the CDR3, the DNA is TGCAGTGCTAGTAAGGTAGCGGGAGGGACAGATACGCAGTATTTT.

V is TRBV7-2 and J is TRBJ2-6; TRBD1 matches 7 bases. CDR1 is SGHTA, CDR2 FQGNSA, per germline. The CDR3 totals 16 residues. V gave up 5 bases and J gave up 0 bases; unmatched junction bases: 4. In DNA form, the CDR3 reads TGTGCCAGCAGCCAGGGACAGCCCTCTGGGGCCAACGTCCTGACTTTC. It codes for CASSQGQPSGANVLTF.

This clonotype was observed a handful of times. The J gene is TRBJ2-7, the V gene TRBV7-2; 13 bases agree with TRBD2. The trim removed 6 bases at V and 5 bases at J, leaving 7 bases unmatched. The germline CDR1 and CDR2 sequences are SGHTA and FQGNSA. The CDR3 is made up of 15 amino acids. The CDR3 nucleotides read TGTGCCAGCAGACCGGGACTAGCGGGAACCGACGAGCAGTACTTC. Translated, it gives CASRPGLAGTDEQYF.

This CDR3 is CSARRSSRLDEQYF. The CDR3, as DNA: TGCAGTGCTAGACGGTCTAGTCGTTTGGACGAGCAGTACTTC. The chain links TRBV20-1 to TRBJ2-7; D is uncertain. The CDR3 has 14 amino acids. V was clipped by 2 bases and J by 5 bases, with 16 bases between them. Germline assignment: CDR1 DFQATT and CDR2 SNEGSKA (reference sequence).

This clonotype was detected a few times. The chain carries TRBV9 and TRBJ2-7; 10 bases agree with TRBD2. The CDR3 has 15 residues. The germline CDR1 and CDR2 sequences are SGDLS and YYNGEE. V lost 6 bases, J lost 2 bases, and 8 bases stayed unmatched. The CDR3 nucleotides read TGTGCCAGCATCGGACGAGCGGGAGGGACCTACGAGCAGTACTTC. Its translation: CASIGRAGGTYEQYF.

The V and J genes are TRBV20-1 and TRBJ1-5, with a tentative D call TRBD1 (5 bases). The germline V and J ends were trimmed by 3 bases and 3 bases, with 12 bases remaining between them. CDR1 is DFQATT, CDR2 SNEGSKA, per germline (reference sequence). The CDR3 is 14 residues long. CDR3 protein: CSARGQFNNQPQHF. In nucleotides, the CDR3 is TGCAGTGCTAGGGGGCAGTTCAACAATCAGCCCCAGCATTTT.

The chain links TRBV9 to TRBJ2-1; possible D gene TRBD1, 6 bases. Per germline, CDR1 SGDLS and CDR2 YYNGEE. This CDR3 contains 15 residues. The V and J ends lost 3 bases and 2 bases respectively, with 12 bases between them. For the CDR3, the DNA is TGTGCCAGCAGCGGAACAGGGAACCCCTACAATGAGCAGTTCTTC. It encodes CASSGTGNPYNEQFF.

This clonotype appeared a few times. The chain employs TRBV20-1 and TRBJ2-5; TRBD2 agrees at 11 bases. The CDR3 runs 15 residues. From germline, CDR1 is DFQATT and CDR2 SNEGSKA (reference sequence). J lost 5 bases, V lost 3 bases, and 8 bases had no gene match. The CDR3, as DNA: TGCAGTGCTAGGGGTCTAGCGGGAGGCGCGGAGACCCAGTACTTC. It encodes CSARGLAGGAETQYF.

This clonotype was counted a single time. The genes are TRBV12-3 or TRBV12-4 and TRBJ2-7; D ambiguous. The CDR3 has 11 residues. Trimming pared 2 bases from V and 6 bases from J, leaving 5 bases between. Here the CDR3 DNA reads TGTGCCAGCAGTTTATGGGTCGAGCAGTACTTC. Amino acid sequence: CASSLWVEQYF.

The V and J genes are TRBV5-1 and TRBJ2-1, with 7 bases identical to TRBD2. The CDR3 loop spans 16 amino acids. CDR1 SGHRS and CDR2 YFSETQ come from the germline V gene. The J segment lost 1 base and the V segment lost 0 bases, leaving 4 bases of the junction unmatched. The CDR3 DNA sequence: TGCGCCAGCAGCTTGGGGCGCGGGGGTTCCTACAATGAGCAGTTCTTC. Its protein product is CASSLGRGGSYNEQFF. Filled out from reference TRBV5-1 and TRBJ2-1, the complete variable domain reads KAGVTQTPRYLIKTRGQQVTLSCSPISGHRSVSWYQQTPGQGLQFLFEYFSETQRNKGNFPGRFSGRQFSNSRSEMNVSTLELGDSALYLCASSLGRGGSYNEQFFGPGTRLTVL.

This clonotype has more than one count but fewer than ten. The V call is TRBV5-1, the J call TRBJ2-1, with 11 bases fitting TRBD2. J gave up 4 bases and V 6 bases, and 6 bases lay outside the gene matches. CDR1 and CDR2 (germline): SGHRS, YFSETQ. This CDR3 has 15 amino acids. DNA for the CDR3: TGCGCCAGCAACTACCGGACTAGCGGGTACAATGAGCAGTTCTTC. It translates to CASNYRTSGYNEQFF.

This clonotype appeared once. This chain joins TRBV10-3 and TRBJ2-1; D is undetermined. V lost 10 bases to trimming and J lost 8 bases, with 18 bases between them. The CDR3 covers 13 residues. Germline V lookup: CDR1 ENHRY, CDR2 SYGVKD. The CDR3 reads CATKRSFHDEQFF. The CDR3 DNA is TGTGCCACCAAGAGGTCCTTTCATGATGAGCAGTTCTTC.

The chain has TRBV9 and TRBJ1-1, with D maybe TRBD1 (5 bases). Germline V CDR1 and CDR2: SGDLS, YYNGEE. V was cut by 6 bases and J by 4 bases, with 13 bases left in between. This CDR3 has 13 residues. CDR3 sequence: CASTRAGGTEAFF. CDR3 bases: TGTGCCAGCACCAGAGCGGGGGGCACTGAAGCTTTCTTT. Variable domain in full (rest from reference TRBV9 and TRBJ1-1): DSGVTQTPKHLITATGQRVTLRCSPRSGDLSVYWYQQSLDQGLQFLIQYYNGEERAKGNILERFSAQQFPDLHSELNLSSLELGDSALYFCASTRAGGTEAFFGQGTRLTVV.